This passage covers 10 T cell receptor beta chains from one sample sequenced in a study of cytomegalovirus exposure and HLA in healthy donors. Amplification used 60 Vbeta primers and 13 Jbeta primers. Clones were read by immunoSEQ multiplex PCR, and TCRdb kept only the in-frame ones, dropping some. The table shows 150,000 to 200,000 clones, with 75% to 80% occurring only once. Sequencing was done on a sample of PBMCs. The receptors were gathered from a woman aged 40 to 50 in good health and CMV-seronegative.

The CDR3 reads CASSLAPPYEQYF. CDR3 nucleotide sequence: TGTGCCAGCAGTTTGGCACCTCCCTACGAGCAGTACTTC. This chain joins TRBV27 and TRBJ2-7; D unresolved. Germline V gives CDR1 MNHEY, CDR2 SMNVEV (reference sequence). This CDR3 comprises 13 residues. Trimming shortened V by 3 bases and J by 2 bases, and 8 bases separated the two germline ends.

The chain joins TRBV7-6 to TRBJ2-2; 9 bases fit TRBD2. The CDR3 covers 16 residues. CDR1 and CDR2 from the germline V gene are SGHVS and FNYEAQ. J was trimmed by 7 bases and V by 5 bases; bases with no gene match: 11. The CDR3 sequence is CASSPTGRGGLGELFF. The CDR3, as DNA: TGTGCCAGCAGCCCCACGGGGCGGGGGGGCCTCGGGGAGCTGTTTTTT.

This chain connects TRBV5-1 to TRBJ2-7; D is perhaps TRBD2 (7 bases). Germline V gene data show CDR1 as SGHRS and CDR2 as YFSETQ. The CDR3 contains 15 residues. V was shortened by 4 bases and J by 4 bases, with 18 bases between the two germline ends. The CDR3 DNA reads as TGCGCCAGCAGCCCCGGGACACTCGGGAGGTACGAGCAGTACTTC. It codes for CASSPGTLGRYEQYF.

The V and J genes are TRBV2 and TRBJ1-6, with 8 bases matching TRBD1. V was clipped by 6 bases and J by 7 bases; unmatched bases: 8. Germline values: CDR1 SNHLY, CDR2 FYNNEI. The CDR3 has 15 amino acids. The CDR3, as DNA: TGTGCCAGCAGGGCGGGGGGGACAGGAAATTCACCCCTCCACTTT. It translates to CASRAGGTGNSPLHF.

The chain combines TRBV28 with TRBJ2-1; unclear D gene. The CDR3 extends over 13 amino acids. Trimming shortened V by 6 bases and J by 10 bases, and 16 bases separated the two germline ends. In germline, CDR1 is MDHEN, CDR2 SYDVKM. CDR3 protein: CASSEETIPEQFF. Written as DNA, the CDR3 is TGTGCCAGCAGCGAAGAGACAATCCCCGAGCAGTTCTTC.

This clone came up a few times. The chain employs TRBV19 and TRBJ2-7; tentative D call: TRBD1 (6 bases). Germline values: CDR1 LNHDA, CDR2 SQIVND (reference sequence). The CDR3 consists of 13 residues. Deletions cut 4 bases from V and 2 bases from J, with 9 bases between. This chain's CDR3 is CASSTDRAYEQYF. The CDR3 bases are TGTGCCAGTAGTACGGACAGAGCCTACGAGCAGTACTTC.

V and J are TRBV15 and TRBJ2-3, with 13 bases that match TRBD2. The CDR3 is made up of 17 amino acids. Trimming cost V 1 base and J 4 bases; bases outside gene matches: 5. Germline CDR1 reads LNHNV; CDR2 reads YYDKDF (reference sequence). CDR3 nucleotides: TGTGCCACCAGCAGAGGTACTAGCGGGGGGGCCGCAGATACGCAGTATTTT. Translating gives CATSRGTSGGAADTQYF.

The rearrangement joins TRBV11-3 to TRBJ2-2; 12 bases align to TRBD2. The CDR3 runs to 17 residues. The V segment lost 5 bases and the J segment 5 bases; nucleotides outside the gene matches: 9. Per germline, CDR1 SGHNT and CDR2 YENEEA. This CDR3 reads CASSLTSGGSDTGELFF. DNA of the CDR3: TGTGCCAGCAGCCTGACTAGCGGGGGTTCGGATACCGGGGAGCTGTTTTTT.

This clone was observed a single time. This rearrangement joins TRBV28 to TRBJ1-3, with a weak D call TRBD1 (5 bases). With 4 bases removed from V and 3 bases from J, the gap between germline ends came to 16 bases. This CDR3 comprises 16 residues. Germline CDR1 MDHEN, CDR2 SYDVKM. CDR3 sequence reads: CASSSGVAAGGNTIYF. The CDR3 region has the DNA TGTGCCAGCAGTTCGGGGGTGGCGGCCGGTGGAAACACCATATATTTT.

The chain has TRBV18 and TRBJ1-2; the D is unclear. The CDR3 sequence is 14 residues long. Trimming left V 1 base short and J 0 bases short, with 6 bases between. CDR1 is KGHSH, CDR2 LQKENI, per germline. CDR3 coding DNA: TGTGCCAGCTCACCACAGGGAGCTAACTATGGCTACACCTTC. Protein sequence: CASSPQGANYGYTF.